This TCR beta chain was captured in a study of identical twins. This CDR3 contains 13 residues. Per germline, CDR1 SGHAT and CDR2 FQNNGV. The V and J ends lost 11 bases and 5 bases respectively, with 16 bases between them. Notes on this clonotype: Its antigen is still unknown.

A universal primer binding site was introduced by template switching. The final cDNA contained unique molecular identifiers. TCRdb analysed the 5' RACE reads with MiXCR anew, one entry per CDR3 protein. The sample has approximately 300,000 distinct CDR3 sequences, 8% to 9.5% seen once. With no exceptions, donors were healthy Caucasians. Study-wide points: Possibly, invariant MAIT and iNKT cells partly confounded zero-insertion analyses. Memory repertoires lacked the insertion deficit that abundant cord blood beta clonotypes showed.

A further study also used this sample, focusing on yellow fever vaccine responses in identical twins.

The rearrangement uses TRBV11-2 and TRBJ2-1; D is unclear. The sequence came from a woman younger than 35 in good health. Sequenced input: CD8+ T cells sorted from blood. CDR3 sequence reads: CALLHTQNNEQFF. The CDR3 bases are TGTGCCCTCCTACATACACAGAACAATGAGCAGTTCTTC.